The next 15 T cell receptor beta chains were all read from a single sample in a study of cytomegalovirus exposure and HLA in healthy donors. PCR primers comprised 60 Vbeta and 13 Jbeta primers. The repertoire was sequenced with immunoSEQ multiplex PCR; TCRdb's copy has only in-frame clones and lacks some. This repertoire comprises tens of thousands of clones; its ten largest clones make up 5.3%. Material: PBMCs. These receptor sequences come from a man younger than 40 in good health and CMV-seropositive.

V gene TRBV28 combines with J gene TRBJ1-1; D gene ambiguous. Trimming pared 11 bases from V and 4 bases from J, leaving 23 bases between. This CDR3 has 15 residues. From germline, CDR1 is MDHEN and CDR2 SYDVKM. This chain's CDR3 is CASGEAGLRVTEAFF. CDR3 nucleotides: TGTGCCTCTGGGGAGGCTGGCCTAAGGGTCACTGAAGCTTTCTTT.

Here the CDR3 DNA reads TGCGCCAGCACCCCCACCCTGGCTGCAGATACGCAGTATTTT. Its translation: CASTPTLAADTQYF. The V gene is TRBV5-1, the J gene TRBJ2-3; D is uncertain. This CDR3 region has 14 residues. Germline V gives CDR1 SGHRS, CDR2 YFSETQ. Trimming shortened V by 6 bases and J by 4 bases, and 15 bases separated the two germline ends.

The rearrangement links TRBV7-3 to TRBJ2-3; D call uncertain. This CDR3 has 14 amino acids. CDR1 and CDR2 (germline): SGHTA, FQGTGA. V dropped 5 bases and J dropped 2 bases, with 11 bases sitting between them. The CDR3 sequence is CASSPRGPTDTQYF. The CDR3 nucleotides read TGTGCCAGCAGCCCACGTGGGCCCACAGATACGCAGTATTTT.

The rearrangement uses TRBV4-2 and TRBJ1-6, with D maybe TRBD1 (6 bases). V was cut by 0 bases and J by 3 bases, with 9 bases left in between. Germline V gene lookup returns CDR1 LGHNA and CDR2 YNFKEQ. This CDR3 has 16 amino acids. This CDR3 reads CASSQEGGDYNSPLHF. The CDR3 nucleotides read TGTGCCAGCAGCCAAGAAGGGGGGGACTATAATTCACCCCTCCACTTT.

This chain links TRBV4-1 with TRBJ2-7, with D possibly being TRBD1 (5 bases). The CDR3 is made up of 14 amino acids. Trimming stripped 4 bases from V and 3 bases from J, with 13 bases between. CDR1 and CDR2 (germline): MGHRA, YSYEKL. The DNA of the CDR3 is TGCGCCAGCAGCCCCAGGGCCGACATCTACGAGCAGTACTTC. Its protein is CASSPRADIYEQYF.

The chain couples TRBV10-1 to TRBJ1-1; TRBD1 matches 11 bases. The CDR3 spans 14 residues. CDR1 WNHNN and CDR2 SYGVQD come from the germline V gene (reference sequence). V lost 5 bases and J lost 4; bases outside the gene matches: 3. DNA of the CDR3: TGCGCCAGCAGTCACGGGACAGGGGGCACTGAAGCTTTCTTT. Translated, it gives CASSHGTGGTEAFF.

The chain carries TRBV27 and TRBJ2-7, with 7 bases matching TRBD2. Germline trimming cut 8 bases from V and 7 bases from J; bases unmatched to any gene: 14. This CDR3 has 14 amino acids. The germline V gene has CDR1 MNHEY and CDR2 SMNVEV (reference sequence). CDR3: CASSLLAAYGEQYF. In DNA form, the CDR3 reads TGTGCCAGCTCCCTCCTAGCGGCCTACGGGGAGCAGTACTTC.

To note about this clone: This specimen includes other DNA sequences encoding the same CDR3. DNA of the CDR3: TGTGCCAGCAGTGAGACAGGTGGGGTCTCGGGGGCCAACGTCCTGACTTTC. It specifies CASSETGGVSGANVLTF. This rearrangement joins TRBV6-1 to TRBJ2-6; the D gene is possibly TRBD1 (6 bases). V gave up 3 bases and J gave up 4 bases, with 16 bases separating them. The CDR3 is made up of 17 amino acids. Germline loops: CDR1 MNHNS, CDR2 SASEGT.

The chain employs TRBV2 and TRBJ1-1; TRBD1 aligns across 7 bases. Trimming cost V 4 bases and J 5 bases; bases outside gene matches: 10. Germline CDR1 and CDR2: SNHLY and FYNNEI. This CDR3 spans 15 amino acids. The CDR3 is CASSGVGGAVTEAFF. DNA for the CDR3: TGTGCCAGCAGTGGAGTAGGGGGCGCAGTTACTGAAGCTTTCTTT.

The genes are TRBV6-5 and TRBJ1-2, with a possible D match to TRBD1 (6 bases). V lost 0 bases, J lost 9 bases, and 17 bases lay in between. The CDR3 runs 15 residues. Germline-derived CDR1 and CDR2 are MNHEY and SVGAGI. CDR3 in amino acids: CASSYSGRGAISYTF. CDR3 bases: TGTGCCAGCAGTTACTCGGGCAGGGGTGCGATTAGCTACACCTTC.

The chain carries TRBV6-4 and TRBJ2-1, with D possibly being TRBD2 (6 bases). V shed 2 bases and J shed 5 bases, with 13 bases lying between them. Germline assignment: CDR1 MRHNA and CDR2 SNTAGT. The CDR3 length is 15 residues. The CDR3: CASSDSAGSHNEQFF. CDR3 nucleotide sequence: TGTGCCAGCAGTGACAGTGCGGGATCGCACAATGAGCAGTTCTTC.

The J gene is TRBJ2-7, the V gene TRBV12-5; TRBD1 might be the D (5 bases). V lost 2 bases, J lost 6 bases, and 11 bases lay in between. Looked up from germline, CDR1 is LGHNT and CDR2 is FRNRAP. The CDR3 consists of 13 residues. CDR3 protein: CASGLQGSSEQYF. CDR3 in DNA: TGTGCTAGTGGTTTGCAGGGAAGTTCCGAGCAGTACTTC.

The chain combines TRBV5-1 with TRBJ1-4; D might be TRBD1 (6 bases). Per germline, CDR1 SGHRS and CDR2 YFSETQ. The CDR3 consists of 14 residues. Trimming took 3 bases from V and 3 from J, leaving 9 bases between them. CDR3 coding DNA: TGCGCCAGCAGCTCACAGGGTGCTAATGAAAAACTGTTTTTT. Translation: CASSSQGANEKLFF.

The chain has TRBV29-1 and TRBJ2-3, with D perhaps matching TRBD2 (6 bases). Germline V gene sequence: CDR1 SQVTM, CDR2 ANQGSEA. CDR3 length equals 12 residues. V was pared by 5 bases and J by 4 bases, with 10 bases between. CDR3 bases: TGCAGCGTTATGGAGGGCGCAGATACGCAGTATTTT. Translation gives CSVMEGADTQYF.

The chain has TRBV5-3 and TRBJ2-5; D remains ambiguous. TRBV5-3 is reported as an ORF; its role is uncertain. The CDR3 is 14 residues long. The V and J ends lost 4 bases and 5 bases respectively, with 15 bases between them. DNA of the CDR3: TGTGCCAGAAGCCATAACAGTATTCGGGAGACCCAGTACTTC. This sequence encodes CARSHNSIRETQYF.